Listed below are T cell receptor beta chains from one sample, sequenced in a study of blood T cells in healthy people across ages. TCRdb analysed the 5' RACE reads with MiXCR anew, one entry per CDR3 protein. Of approximately 1.5 million distinct CDR3 sequences listed, roughly 32% are singletons. The sequenced sample consisted of blood. The receptors were sampled from a woman in her twenties or thirties in good health. Each CDR3 is given with its conserved first and last residue. The order of the fields is J gene, D gene, clone size, V gene, CDR3 protein, CDR3 DNA. A D gene is named only where the DNA matches it firmly. Size tells how often a clone was seen (once, few, many) or the class of an expanded clone, and some rows leave it out.

j_gene: TRBJ2-1
d_gene: TRBD2
abundance: few
v_gene: TRBV7-9
CDR3aa: CASKRENTYNEQFF
CDR3nt: TGTGCCAGCAAGCGGGAGAATACCTACAATGAGCAGTTCTTC

j_gene: TRBJ1-4
d_gene: NA
abundance: few
v_gene: TRBV6-5
CDR3aa: CASSRGAVSEKLFF
CDR3nt: TGTGCCAGCAGCAGAGGGGCAGTGAGTGAAAAACTGTTTTTT

j_gene: TRBJ1-5
d_gene: NA
abundance: NA
v_gene: TRBV2
CDR3aa: CASSDKGGWRQPQHF
CDR3nt: TGTGCCAGCAGTGATAAAGGCGGTTGGAGGCAGCCCCAGCATTTT

j_gene: TRBJ2-7
d_gene: TRBD1
abundance: few
v_gene: TRBV5-1
CDR3aa: CASSPDRALSSYEQYF
CDR3nt: TGCGCCAGCAGCCCCGACAGGGCGCTTTCGTCCTACGAGCAGTACTTC

j_gene: TRBJ2-1
d_gene: NA
abundance: NA
v_gene: TRBV15
CDR3aa: CATSREGGQQFF
CDR3nt: TGTGCCACCAGCAGAGAGGGGGGTCAGCAGTTCTTC

j_gene: TRBJ2-3
d_gene: NA
abundance: NA
v_gene: TRBV27
CDR3aa: CASSPSRGYLTQYF
CDR3nt: TGTGCCAGCAGTCCCTCGAGGGGCTATCTTACGCAGTATTTT

j_gene: TRBJ2-7
d_gene: TRBD2
abundance: NA
v_gene: TRBV9
CDR3aa: CASSQSAASGIYEQYF
CDR3nt: TGTGCCAGCAGTCAATCCGCGGCTAGCGGGATCTACGAGCAGTACTTC

j_gene: TRBJ2-5
d_gene: TRBD1
abundance: few
v_gene: TRBV5-4
CDR3aa: CASSPGLGQGNQETQYF
CDR3nt: TGTGCCAGCAGCCCTGGTCTCGGACAGGGGAACCAAGAGACCCAGTACTTC

j_gene: TRBJ1-2
d_gene: NA
abundance: NA
v_gene: TRBV30
CDR3aa: CAWSTRGGYTF
CDR3nt: TGTGCCTGGAGTACCAGGGGAGGCTACACCTTC

j_gene: TRBJ2-1
d_gene: NA
abundance: NA
v_gene: TRBV5-1
CDR3aa: CASSQTPGHSYNEQFF
CDR3nt: TGCGCCAGCAGCCAGACACCAGGACACTCCTACAATGAGCAGTTCTTC

j_gene: TRBJ2-3
d_gene: TRBD2
abundance: few
v_gene: TRBV7-9
CDR3aa: CASSALAGDLVGTDTQYF
CDR3nt: TGTGCCAGCAGCGCACTAGCGGGAGACCTGGTGGGCACAGATACGCAGTATTTT

j_gene: TRBJ1-2
d_gene: TRBD1
abundance: NA
v_gene: TRBV30
CDR3aa: CAWNSGGGYTF
CDR3nt: TGTGCCTGGAACTCAGGGGGCGGCTACACCTTC

j_gene: TRBJ2-7
d_gene: NA
abundance: NA
v_gene: TRBV14
CDR3aa: CASSQDRWSSYEQYF
CDR3nt: TGTGCCAGCAGCCAAGACAGGTGGAGCTCCTACGAGCAGTACTTC